The subject of this entry is one T cell receptor (beta chain). These data belong to a study of human T cells and chemical hapten exposure. One entry per CDR3 protein results from TCRdb running MiXCR on the RACE reads. In the table there are about 120,000 distinct CDR3 sequences, 11% of which are singletons. Time point reported: patch test 3, about 24 weeks after DPC sensitization. The sample's treatment: therapeutic diphenylcyclopropenone sensitization with weekly scalp DPC. This material consisted of whole blood, taken in connection with sensitization to the hapten diphenylcyclopropenone (DPC). The clonotype comes from a woman aged 50 to 60 with alopecia areata. Some clones in this sample may be carry-over from other donors' samples.

CDR3 sequence (DNA): TGTGCCAGCAGTTACTTATTGACAGGGGGCAACACAGATACGCAGTATTTT. This gives the protein CASSYLLTGGNTDTQYF. The V gene is TRBV6-2 or TRBV6-3, the J gene TRBJ2-3, with 10 bases matching TRBD1. The CDR3 is 17 amino acids. Trimming at V came to 1 base and at J to 2 bases, leaving 6 bases not matched to a gene. The V gene's germline CDR1 is MNHEY and CDR2 SVGEGT.